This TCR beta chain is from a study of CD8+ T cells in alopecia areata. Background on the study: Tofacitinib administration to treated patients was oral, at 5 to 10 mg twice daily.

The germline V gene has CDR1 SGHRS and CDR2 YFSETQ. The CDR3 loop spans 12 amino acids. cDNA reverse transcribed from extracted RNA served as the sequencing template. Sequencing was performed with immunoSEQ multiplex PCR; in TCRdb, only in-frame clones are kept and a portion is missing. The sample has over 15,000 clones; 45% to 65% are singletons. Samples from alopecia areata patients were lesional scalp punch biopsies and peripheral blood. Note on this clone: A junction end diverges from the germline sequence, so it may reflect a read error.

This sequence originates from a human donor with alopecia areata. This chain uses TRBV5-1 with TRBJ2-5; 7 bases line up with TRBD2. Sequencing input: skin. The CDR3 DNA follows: TGTGCCAGCAGCTTCGGGAGGGAGACCCAGTACTTC. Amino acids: CASSFGRETQYF.